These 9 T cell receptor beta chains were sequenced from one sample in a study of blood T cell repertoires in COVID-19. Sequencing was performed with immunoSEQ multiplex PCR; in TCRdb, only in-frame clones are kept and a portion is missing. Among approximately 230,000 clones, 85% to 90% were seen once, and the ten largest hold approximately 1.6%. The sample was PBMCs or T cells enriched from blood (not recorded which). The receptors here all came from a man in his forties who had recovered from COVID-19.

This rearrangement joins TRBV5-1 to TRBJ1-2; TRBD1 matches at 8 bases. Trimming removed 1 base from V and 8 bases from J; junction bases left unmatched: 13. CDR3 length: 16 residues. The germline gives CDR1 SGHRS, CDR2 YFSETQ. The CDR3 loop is CASSLFSDRENRGYTF. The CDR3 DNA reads TGCGCCAGCAGCTTGTTTTCGGACAGGGAGAATAGGGGCTACACCTTC.

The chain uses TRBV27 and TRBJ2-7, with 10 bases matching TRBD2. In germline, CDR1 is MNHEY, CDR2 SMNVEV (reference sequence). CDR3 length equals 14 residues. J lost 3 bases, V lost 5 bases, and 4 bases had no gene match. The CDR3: CASSPSGSIYEQYF. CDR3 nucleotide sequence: TGTGCCAGCAGTCCTAGCGGGAGTATCTACGAGCAGTACTTC.

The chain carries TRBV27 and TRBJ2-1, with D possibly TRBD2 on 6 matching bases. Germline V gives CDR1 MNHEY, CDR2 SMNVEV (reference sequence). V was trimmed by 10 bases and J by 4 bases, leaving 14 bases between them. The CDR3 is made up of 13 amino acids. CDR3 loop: CAISPGEYNEQFF. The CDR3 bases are TGTGCCATCTCACCGGGGGAATACAATGAGCAGTTCTTC.

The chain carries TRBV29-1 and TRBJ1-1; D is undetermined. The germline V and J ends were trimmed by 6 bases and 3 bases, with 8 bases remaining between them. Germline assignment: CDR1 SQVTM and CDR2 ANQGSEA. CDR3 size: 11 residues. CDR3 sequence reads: CSVRHYTEAFF. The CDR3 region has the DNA TGCAGCGTCCGACATTACACTGAAGCTTTCTTT.

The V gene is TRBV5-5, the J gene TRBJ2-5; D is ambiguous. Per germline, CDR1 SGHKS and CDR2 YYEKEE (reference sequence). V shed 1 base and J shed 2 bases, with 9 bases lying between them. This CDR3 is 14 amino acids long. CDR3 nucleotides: TGTGCCAGCAGCTTGATGCAGGATCAAGAGACCCAGTACTTC. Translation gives CASSLMQDQETQYF.

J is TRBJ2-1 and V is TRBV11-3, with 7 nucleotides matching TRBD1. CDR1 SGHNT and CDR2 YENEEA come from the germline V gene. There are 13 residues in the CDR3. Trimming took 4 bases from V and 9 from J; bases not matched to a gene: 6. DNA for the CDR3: TGTGCCAGCAGCTACCGGGACAGAGGTGAGCAGTTCTTC. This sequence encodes CASSYRDRGEQFF.

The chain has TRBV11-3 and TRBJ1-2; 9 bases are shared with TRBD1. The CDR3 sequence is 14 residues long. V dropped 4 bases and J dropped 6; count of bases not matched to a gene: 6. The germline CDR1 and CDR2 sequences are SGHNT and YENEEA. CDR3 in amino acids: CASSSGQGRDGYTF. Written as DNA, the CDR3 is TGTGCCAGCAGCTCGGGACAGGGAAGGGATGGCTACACCTTC.

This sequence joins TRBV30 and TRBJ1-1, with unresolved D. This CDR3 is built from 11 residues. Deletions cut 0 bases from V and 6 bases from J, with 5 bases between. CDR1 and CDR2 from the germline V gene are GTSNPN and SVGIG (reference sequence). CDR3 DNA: TGTGCCTGGAGTGTACTGGCTGAAGCTTTCTTT. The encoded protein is CAWSVLAEAFF.

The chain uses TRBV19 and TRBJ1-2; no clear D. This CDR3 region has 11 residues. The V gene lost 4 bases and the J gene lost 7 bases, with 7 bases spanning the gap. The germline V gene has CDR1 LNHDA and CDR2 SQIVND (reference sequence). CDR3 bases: TGTGCCAGTAGTAGAGACATTGGCTACACCTTC. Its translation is CASSRDIGYTF.